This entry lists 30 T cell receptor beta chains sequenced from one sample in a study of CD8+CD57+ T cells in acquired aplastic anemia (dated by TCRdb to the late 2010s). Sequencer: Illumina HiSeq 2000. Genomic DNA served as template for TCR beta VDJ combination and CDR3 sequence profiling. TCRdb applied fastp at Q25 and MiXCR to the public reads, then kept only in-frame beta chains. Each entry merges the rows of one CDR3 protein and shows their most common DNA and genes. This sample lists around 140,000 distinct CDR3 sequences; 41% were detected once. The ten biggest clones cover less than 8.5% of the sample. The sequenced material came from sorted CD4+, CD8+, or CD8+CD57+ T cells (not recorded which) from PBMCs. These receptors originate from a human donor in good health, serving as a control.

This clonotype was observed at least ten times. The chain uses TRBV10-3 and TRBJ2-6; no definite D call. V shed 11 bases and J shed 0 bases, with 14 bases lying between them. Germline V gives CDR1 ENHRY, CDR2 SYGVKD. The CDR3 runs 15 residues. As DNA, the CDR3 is TGTGCCTCGATGGCCCCCCACTCTGGGGCCAACGTCCTGACTTTC. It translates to CASMAPHSGANVLTF.

Written as DNA, the CDR3 is TGCGCCAGCAGTGAAGGCAGGATAGTTTCACCCCTCCACTTT. Translated, it gives CASSEGRIVSPLHF. The chain recombines TRBV10-2 with TRBJ1-6; D gene unclear. The CDR3 length is 14 residues. CDR1 and CDR2 from the germline V gene are WSHSY and SAAADI. The V end lost 3 bases, the J end lost 9 bases, and 12 bases lay between the germline ends.

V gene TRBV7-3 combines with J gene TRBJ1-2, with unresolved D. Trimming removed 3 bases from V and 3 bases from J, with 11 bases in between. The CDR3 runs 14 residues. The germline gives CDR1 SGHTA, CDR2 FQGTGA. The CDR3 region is CASSFRAGDYGYTF. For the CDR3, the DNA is TGTGCCAGCAGCTTTCGCGCCGGGGACTATGGCTACACCTTC.

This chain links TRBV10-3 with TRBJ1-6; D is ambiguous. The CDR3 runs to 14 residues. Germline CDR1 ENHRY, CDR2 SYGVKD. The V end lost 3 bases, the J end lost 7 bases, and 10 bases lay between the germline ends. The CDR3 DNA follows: TGTGCCATCAGTGAACTAGCGGGCAATTCACCCCTCCACTTT. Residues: CAISELAGNSPLHF.

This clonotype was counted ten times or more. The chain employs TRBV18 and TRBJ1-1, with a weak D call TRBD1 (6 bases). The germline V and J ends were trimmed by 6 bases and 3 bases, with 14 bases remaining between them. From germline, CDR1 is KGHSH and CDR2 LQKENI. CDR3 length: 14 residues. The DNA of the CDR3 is TGTGCCAGCTCCGAACAGGGTAGGCACACTGAAGCTTTCTTT. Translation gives CASSEQGRHTEAFF.

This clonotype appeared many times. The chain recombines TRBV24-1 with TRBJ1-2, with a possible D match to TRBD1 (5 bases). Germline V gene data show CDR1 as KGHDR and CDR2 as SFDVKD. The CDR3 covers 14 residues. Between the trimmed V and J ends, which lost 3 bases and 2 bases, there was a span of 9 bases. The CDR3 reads CATSDPGLNYGYTF. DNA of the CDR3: TGTGCCACCAGTGATCCGGGACTGAACTATGGCTACACCTTC.

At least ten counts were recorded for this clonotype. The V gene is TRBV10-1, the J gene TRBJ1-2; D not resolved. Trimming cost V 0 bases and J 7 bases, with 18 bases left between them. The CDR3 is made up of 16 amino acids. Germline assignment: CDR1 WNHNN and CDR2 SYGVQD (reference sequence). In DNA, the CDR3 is TGCGCCAGCAGTGAGTCGAATGGCAGAGAGGACGGTGGCTACACCTTC. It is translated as CASSESNGREDGGYTF.

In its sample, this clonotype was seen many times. Here the CDR3 reads CASRRGEVSPLHF. The DNA of the CDR3 is TGTGCCAGTCGGAGAGGGGAGGTTTCACCCCTCCACTTT. The chain employs TRBV12-3 or TRBV12-4 and TRBJ1-6, with D possibly matching TRBD1 (5 bases). V lost 9 bases, J lost 9 bases, and 15 bases lay in between. The CDR3 is 13 amino acids.

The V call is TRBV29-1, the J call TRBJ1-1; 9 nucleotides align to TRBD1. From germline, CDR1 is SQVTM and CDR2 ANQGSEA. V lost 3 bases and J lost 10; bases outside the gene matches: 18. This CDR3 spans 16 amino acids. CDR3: CSVDRTGGGVSMVAFF. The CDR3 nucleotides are TGCAGCGTTGATCGAACAGGGGGCGGTGTGAGTATGGTAGCTTTCTTT.

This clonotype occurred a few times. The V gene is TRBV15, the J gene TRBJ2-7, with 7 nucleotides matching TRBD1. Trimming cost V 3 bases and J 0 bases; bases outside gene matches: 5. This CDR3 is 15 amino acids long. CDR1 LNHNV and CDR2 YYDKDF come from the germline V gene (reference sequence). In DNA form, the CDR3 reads TGTGCCACCAGCAGGCTCAGGGACAGCTCCTACGAGCAGTACTTC. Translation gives CATSRLRDSSYEQYF.

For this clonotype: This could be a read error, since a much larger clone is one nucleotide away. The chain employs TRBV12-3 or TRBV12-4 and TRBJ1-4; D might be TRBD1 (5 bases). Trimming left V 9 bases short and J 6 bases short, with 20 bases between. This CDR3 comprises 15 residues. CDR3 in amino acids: CASHLNGGSHEKLFF. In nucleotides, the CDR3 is TGTGCCAGTCACCTGAACGGGGGGAGTCATGAAAAACTGTTTTTT.

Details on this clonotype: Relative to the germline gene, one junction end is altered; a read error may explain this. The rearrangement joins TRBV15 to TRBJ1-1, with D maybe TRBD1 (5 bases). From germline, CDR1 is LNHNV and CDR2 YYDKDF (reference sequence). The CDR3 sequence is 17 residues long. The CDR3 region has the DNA TGTGCCACCGGCAGAGTACCCCCAGGGTGGACGAACACTGAAGCTTCCTTT. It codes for CATGRVPPGWTNTEASF. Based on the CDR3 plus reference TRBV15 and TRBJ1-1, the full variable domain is DAMVIQNPRYQVTQFGKPVTLSCSQTLNHNVMYWYQQKSSQAPKLLFHYYDKDFNNEADTPDNFQSRRPNTSFCFLDIRSPGLGDTAMYLCATGRVPPGWTNTEASFGQGTRLTVV.

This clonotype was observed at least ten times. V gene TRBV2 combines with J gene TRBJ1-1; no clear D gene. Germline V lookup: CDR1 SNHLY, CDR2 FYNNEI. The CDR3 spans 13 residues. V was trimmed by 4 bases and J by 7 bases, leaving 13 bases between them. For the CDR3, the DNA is TGTGCCAGCAGTGTTAGGCGTGTTGATGAAGCTTTCTTT. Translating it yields CASSVRRVDEAFF.

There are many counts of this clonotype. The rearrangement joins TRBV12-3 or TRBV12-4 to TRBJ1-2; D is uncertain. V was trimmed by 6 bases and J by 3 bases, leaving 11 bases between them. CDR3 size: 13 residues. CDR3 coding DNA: TGTGCCAGCAGCCTCCCTCGCCACTATGGCTACACCTTC. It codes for CASSLPRHYGYTF.

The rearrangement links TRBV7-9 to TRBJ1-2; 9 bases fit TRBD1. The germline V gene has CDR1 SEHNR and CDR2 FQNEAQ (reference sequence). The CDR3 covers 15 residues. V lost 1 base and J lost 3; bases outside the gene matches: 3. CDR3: CASSLEGTGYYGYTF. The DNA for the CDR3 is TGTGCCAGCAGCTTAGAGGGGACAGGGTACTATGGCTACACCTTC.

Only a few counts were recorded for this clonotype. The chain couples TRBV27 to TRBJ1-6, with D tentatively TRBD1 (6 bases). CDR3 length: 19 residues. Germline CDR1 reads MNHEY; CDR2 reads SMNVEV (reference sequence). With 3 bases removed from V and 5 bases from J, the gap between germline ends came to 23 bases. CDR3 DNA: TGTGCCAGCAGTTTGTATATCACTCACCGGACAGCTAATAATTCACCCCTCCACTTT. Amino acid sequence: CASSLYITHRTANNSPLHF.

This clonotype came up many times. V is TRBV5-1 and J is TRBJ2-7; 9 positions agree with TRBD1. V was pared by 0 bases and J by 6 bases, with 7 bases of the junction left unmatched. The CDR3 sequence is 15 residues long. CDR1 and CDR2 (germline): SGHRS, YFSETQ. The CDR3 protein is CASSLVGDRAGEQYF. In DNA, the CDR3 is TGCGCCAGCAGCTTGGTGGGGGACAGGGCCGGCGAGCAGTACTTC. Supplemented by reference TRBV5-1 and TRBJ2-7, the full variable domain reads KAGVTQTPRYLIKTRGQQVTLSCSPISGHRSVSWYQQTPGQGLQFLFEYFSETQRNKGNFPGRFSGRQFSNSRSEMNVSTLELGDSALYLCASSLVGDRAGEQYFGPGTRLTVT.

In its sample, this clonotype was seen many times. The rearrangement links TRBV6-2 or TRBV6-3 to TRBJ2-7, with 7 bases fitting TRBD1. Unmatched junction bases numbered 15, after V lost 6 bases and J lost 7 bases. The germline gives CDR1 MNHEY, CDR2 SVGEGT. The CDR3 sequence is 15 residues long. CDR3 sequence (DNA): TGTGCCAGCAGCTACGGAATGACAGGGCTAAGGGAGCAGTACTTC. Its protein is CASSYGMTGLREQYF.

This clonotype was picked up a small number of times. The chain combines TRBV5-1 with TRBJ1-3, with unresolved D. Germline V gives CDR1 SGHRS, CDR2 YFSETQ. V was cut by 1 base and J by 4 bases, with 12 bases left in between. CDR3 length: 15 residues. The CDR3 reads CASSLTAGRGNTIYF. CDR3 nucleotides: TGCGCCAGCAGCTTGACGGCGGGGAGGGGAAACACCATATATTTT.

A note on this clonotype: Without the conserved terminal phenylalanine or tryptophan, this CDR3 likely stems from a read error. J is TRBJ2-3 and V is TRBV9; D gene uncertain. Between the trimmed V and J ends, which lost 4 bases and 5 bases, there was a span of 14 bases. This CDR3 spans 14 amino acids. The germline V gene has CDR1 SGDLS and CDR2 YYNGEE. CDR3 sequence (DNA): TGTGCCAGCAGCCATCCACAGATAATAGATACGCAGTATCTT. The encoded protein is CASSHPQIIDTQYL.

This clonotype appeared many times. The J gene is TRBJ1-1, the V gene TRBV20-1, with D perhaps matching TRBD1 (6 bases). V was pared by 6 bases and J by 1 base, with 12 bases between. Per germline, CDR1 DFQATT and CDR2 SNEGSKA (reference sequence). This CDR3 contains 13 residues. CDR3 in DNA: TGCAGTGCGGAAGACAGGCCGAACACTGAAGCTTTCTTT. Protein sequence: CSAEDRPNTEAFF.

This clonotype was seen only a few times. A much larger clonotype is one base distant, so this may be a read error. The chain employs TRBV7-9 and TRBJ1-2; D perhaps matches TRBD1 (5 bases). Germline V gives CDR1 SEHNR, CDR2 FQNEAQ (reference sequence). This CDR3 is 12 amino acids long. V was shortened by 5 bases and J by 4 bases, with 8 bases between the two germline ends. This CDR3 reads CASSPDSYGYTF. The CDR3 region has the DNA TGTGCCAGCAGCCCCGACAGCTATGGCTACACCTTC.

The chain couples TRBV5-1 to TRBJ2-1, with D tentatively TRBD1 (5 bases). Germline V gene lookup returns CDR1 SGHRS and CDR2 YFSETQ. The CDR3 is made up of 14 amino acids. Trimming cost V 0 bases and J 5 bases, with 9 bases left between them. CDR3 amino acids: CASSLGGRDNEQFF. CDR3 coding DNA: TGCGCCAGCAGCTTGGGGGGCAGGGACAATGAGCAGTTCTTC.

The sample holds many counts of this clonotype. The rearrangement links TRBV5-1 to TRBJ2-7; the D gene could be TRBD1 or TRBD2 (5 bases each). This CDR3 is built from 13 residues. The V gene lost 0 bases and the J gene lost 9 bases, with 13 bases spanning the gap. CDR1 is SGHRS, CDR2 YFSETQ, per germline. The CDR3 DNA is TGCGCCAGCAGCTTGGATTGGGGGTCCGGGCAGTACTTC. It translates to CASSLDWGSGQYF.

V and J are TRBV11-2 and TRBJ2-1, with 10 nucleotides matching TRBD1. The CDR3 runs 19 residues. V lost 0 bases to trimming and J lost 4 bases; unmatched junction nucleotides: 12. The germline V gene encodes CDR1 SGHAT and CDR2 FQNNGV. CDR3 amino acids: CASSLDRQGAGVKYNEQFF. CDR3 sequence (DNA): TGTGCCAGCAGCTTAGATCGACAGGGGGCAGGAGTAAAATACAATGAGCAGTTCTTC. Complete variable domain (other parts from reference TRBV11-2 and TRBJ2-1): EAGVAQSPRYKIIEKRQSVAFWCNPISGHATLYWYQQILGQGPKLLIQFQNNGVVDDSQLPKDRFSAERLKGVDSTLKIQPAKLEDSAVYLCASSLDRQGAGVKYNEQFFGPGTRLTVL.

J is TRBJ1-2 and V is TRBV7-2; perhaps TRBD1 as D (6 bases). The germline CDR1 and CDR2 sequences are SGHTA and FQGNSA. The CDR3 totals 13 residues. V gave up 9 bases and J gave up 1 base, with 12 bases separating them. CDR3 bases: TGTGCCAGTATACCGGACAGTAACTATGGCTACACCTTC. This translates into CASIPDSNYGYTF.

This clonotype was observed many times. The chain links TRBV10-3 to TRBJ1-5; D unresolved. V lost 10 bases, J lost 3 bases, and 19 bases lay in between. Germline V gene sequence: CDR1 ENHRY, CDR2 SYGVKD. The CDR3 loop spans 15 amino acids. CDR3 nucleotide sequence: TGTGCCACCCTAACCCGGACGGGCCTCAATCAGCCCCAGCATTTT. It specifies CATLTRTGLNQPQHF.

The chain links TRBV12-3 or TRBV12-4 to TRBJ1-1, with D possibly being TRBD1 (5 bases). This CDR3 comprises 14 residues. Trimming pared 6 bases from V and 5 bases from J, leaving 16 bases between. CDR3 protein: CASSWGGVRTEAFF. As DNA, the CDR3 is TGTGCCAGCAGCTGGGGGGGGGTTCGTACTGAAGCTTTCTTT.

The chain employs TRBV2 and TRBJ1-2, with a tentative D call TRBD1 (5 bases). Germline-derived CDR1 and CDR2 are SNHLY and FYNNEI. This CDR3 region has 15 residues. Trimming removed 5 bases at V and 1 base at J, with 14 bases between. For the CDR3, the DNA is TGTGCCAGCAGTAGGGACCTCCGGGGTAACTATGGCTACACCTTC. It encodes CASSRDLRGNYGYTF.

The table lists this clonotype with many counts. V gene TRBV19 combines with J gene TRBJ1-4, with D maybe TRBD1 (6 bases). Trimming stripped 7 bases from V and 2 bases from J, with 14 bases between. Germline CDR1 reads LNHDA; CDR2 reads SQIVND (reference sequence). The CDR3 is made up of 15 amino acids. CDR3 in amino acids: CASKDTGRTNEKLFF. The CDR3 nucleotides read TGTGCCAGTAAGGATACAGGGAGGACTAATGAAAAACTGTTTTTT.